These 24 T cell receptor beta chains originate from one sample sequenced in a study of regulatory T cells in long-lasting Graves disease. Time point specified: newly diagnosed GD, antithyroid drugs for less than 3 months. TCR sequences were obtained from RNA taken from PBMCs. Assembly of TCR beta libraries relied on iRepertoire HTBI primers together with Arm-PCR of CDR3 regions. TCRdb re-called the multiplex PCR reads through MiXCR, storing one row per CDR3 protein. The sample lists about 620,000 distinct CDR3 sequences, roughly 16% seen once, with 15% to 20% in the top ten. These same records also appear under a second study, on T cells in Graves' hyperthyroidism and ophthalmopathy.

The sequencing here drew on peripheral blood mononuclear cells (PBMCs), taken at new diagnosis, from a patient treated with antithyroid drugs. The receptors come from a woman in her twenties or thirties with Graves disease.

V usage is TRBV5-8 and J usage is TRBJ2-3; D perhaps matches TRBD2 (6 bases). CDR1 and CDR2 from the germline V gene are SGHTS and YDEGEE. Trimming cost V 4 bases and J 4 bases, with 10 bases left between them. The CDR3 length is 13 residues. The DNA of the CDR3 is TGTGCCAGCAGCACGGGGGAGGCAGATACGCAGTATTTT. This gives the protein CASSTGEADTQYF.

This clonotype was counted at least ten times. J is TRBJ2-3 and V is TRBV28; D is tentatively TRBD1 or TRBD2 (5 bases each). The V gene lost 6 bases and the J gene lost 1 base, with 23 bases spanning the gap. This CDR3 is built from 18 residues. Germline CDR1 is MDHEN and CDR2 is SYDVKM. The CDR3 DNA is TGTGCCAGCAGCCGAGGGATAACAGGCCTGGTGGGCACAGATACGCAGTATTTT. This codes for CASSRGITGLVGTDTQYF. Full variable domain (remainder filled in from reference TRBV28 and TRBJ2-3): DVKVTQSSRYLVKRTGEKVFLECVQDMDHENMFWYRQDPGLGLRLIYFSYDVKMKEKGDIPEGYSVSREKKERFSLILESASTNQTSMYLCASSRGITGLVGTDTQYFGPGTRLTVL.

The chain employs TRBV3-1 and TRBJ2-7; D may match TRBD1 or TRBD2 (6 bases each). Germline V CDR1 and CDR2: LGHDT, YNNKEL (reference sequence). V was clipped by 4 bases and J by 0 bases, with 16 bases between them. The CDR3 extends over 16 amino acids. The chain's CDR3 is CASSLGAAGNSYEQYF. The CDR3 nucleotides are TGTGCCAGCAGCCTGGGGGCAGCGGGCAACTCCTACGAGCAGTACTTC.

This clonotype was counted many times. The rearrangement uses TRBV20-1 and TRBJ2-1; 14 bases match TRBD2. The V gene's germline CDR1 is DFQATT and CDR2 SNEGSKA (reference sequence). J gave up 7 bases and V 5 bases, and 13 bases lay outside the gene matches. This CDR3 has 17 residues. The CDR3 sequence: CSAVPTSGRGPLNEQFF. The DNA of the CDR3 is TGCAGTGCTGTACCGACTAGCGGGAGGGGCCCCCTAAATGAGCAGTTCTTC.

Note on this clonotype: A much more abundant neighbour one base away suggests this may be a read error. The chain employs TRBV28 and TRBJ1-3, with 10 bases lining up with TRBD1. The CDR3 contains 15 residues. In germline, CDR1 is MDHEN, CDR2 SYDVKM. The CDR3 bases are TGTGCCGGCAGTTCGGGACAGGGGCGTGGAAACACCATATATTTT. Protein product: CAGSSGQGRGNTIYF.

At least ten counts were recorded for this clonotype. The CDR3, as DNA: TGTGCCAGCAGTGAAAAGTTGAGTCAGCCCCAGCATTTT. It specifies CASSEKLSQPQHF. The gene calls are TRBV2 and TRBJ1-5, with unresolved D. This CDR3 spans 13 amino acids. Trimming took off 2 bases at V and 6 bases at J, with 8 bases between the two ends. The germline CDR1 and CDR2 sequences are SNHLY and FYNNEI.

The V call is TRBV6-2 or TRBV6-3, the J call TRBJ2-5; D might be TRBD1 or TRBD2, each matching 5 bases. V lost 8 bases to trimming and J lost 1 base, with 11 bases between them. The CDR3 has 13 amino acids. CDR1 is MNHEY, CDR2 SVGEGT, per germline. Here the CDR3 DNA reads TGTGCCAGCGCGTGGGGGATCCAAGAGACCCAGTACTTC. Protein sequence: CASAWGIQETQYF.

In this sample, this clonotype turned up a few times. CDR3: CASSQVSGLGGTEQYF. CDR3 nucleotides: TGTGCCAGCAGCCAAGTGTCTGGACTGGGCGGTACCGAGCAGTACTTC. V and J are TRBV3-1 and TRBJ2-7, with D possibly being TRBD2 (5 bases). The V end lost 1 base, the J end lost 6 bases, and 19 bases lay between the germline ends. The CDR3 runs to 16 residues. Germline V gene lookup returns CDR1 LGHDT and CDR2 YNNKEL (reference sequence).

The chain uses TRBV29-1 and TRBJ2-2, with D possibly called TRBD1 or TRBD2 (5 bases each). The CDR3 runs to 13 residues. V was trimmed by 6 bases and J by 6 bases, leaving 14 bases between them. Germline values: CDR1 SQVTM, CDR2 ANQGSEA. The chain's CDR3 is CSVAPLGAGELFF. DNA of the CDR3: TGCAGCGTAGCTCCCTTGGGGGCCGGGGAGCTGTTTTTT.

The chain employs TRBV28 and TRBJ2-7; 8 bases line up with TRBD1. CDR3 size: 15 residues. Germline assignment: CDR1 MDHEN and CDR2 SYDVKM. V was clipped by 7 bases and J by 3 bases; unmatched bases: 11. The CDR3: CASKPPDRASYEQYF. CDR3 nucleotide sequence: TGTGCCAGCAAACCCCCGGACAGGGCCAGCTACGAGCAGTACTTC.

This clonotype was seen more than once but under ten times. The chain joins TRBV25-1 to TRBJ1-6, with D possibly TRBD1 on 6 matching bases. The CDR3 is 15 amino acids. V was trimmed by 4 bases and J by 6 bases, leaving 13 bases between them. The germline V gene encodes CDR1 MGHDK and CDR2 SYGVNS. In DNA form, the CDR3 reads TGTGCCAGCAGTGGTACAGGGAGCAGTAATTCACCCCTCCACTTT. Protein product: CASSGTGSSNSPLHF.

The rearrangement joins TRBV6-1 to TRBJ2-2, with TRBD1 identical over 7 bases. V gave up 6 bases and J gave up 1 base; unmatched junction bases: 5. This CDR3 comprises 15 residues. Germline CDR1 and CDR2: MNHNS and SASEGT. The CDR3 loop reads CASRTGTVNTGELFF. CDR3 DNA: TGTGCCAGCAGGACCGGGACAGTGAACACCGGGGAGCTGTTTTTT.

In its sample, this clonotype was seen many times. The chain carries TRBV7-8 and TRBJ2-3; 7 nucleotides agree with TRBD2. Germline V gene sequence: CDR1 SGHVS, CDR2 FQNEAQ. The CDR3 spans 15 residues. With 8 bases clipped from V and 1 base from J, the junction kept 9 bases outside the gene matches. The chain's CDR3 is CASAGAGARTDTQYF. The CDR3 nucleotides read TGTGCCAGCGCGGGTGCGGGAGCTCGCACAGATACGCAGTATTTT. The full variable domain, with the rest looked up from reference TRBV7-8 and TRBJ2-3, is GAGVSQSPRYKVAKRGQDVALRCDPISGHVSLFWYQQALGQGPEFLTYFQNEAQLDKSGLPSDRFFAERPEGSVSTLKIQRTQQEDSAVYLCASAGAGARTDTQYFGPGTRLTVL.

The table lists this clonotype with a few counts. CDR3 sequence reads: CATSRAQETQYF. CDR3 nucleotide sequence: TGTGCCACCAGCAGAGCCCAAGAGACCCAGTACTTC. The chain recombines TRBV15 with TRBJ2-5, with unresolved D. The CDR3 runs to 12 residues. Germline lookup yields CDR1 LNHNV and CDR2 YYDKDF (reference sequence). V lost 1 base to trimming and J lost 1 base, with 1 base between them.

The sample holds many counts of this clonotype. This chain uses TRBV20-1 with TRBJ2-7; 8 bases are shared with TRBD2. The CDR3 runs to 12 residues. Per the germline V gene, CDR1 is DFQATT and CDR2 is SNEGSKA (reference sequence). The V and J ends lost 6 bases and 7 bases, in that order; junction bases with no gene match: 8. The CDR3: CSALGLAEEQYF. In DNA, the CDR3 is TGCAGTGCCCTAGGACTAGCCGAAGAGCAGTACTTC.

In this sample, this clonotype turned up a few times. The rearrangement joins TRBV18 to TRBJ2-5; possibly TRBD1 for D (6 bases). Germline V gives CDR1 KGHSH, CDR2 LQKENI. The CDR3 has 14 residues. Trimming took off 3 bases at V and 5 bases at J, with 13 bases between the two ends. This CDR3 is CASSPQQGIETQYF. CDR3 bases: TGTGCCAGCTCACCCCAACAGGGAATCGAGACCCAGTACTTC.

This clonotype was observed a handful of times. The gene calls are TRBV9 and TRBJ2-5, with 7 positions matching TRBD2. V was pared by 4 bases and J by 5 bases, with 14 bases of the junction left unmatched. Germline values: CDR1 SGDLS, CDR2 YYNGEE. The CDR3 loop spans 16 amino acids. CDR3 DNA sequence: TGTGCCAGCAGCCTACAACTAGCGACGCCAGGGGAGACCCAGTACTTC. This translates into CASSLQLATPGETQYF. Drawing the rest from reference TRBV9 and TRBJ2-5, the complete variable domain is DSGVTQTPKHLITATGQRVTLRCSPRSGDLSVYWYQQSLDQGLQFLIQYYNGEERAKGNILERFSAQQFPDLHSELNLSSLELGDSALYFCASSLQLATPGETQYFGPGTRLLVL.

The rearrangement uses TRBV24-1 and TRBJ2-1; D unclear. Germline V gene lookup returns CDR1 KGHDR and CDR2 SFDVKD. The CDR3 runs to 18 residues. V dropped 0 bases and J dropped 0 bases, with 14 bases sitting between them. The CDR3 DNA follows: TGTGCCACCAGTGATTTGCCAGACTCCGCTTACTCCTACAATGAGCAGTTCTTC. It codes for CATSDLPDSAYSYNEQFF.

The sample holds a few counts of this clonotype. The V and J genes are TRBV27 and TRBJ1-5; the D gene is possibly TRBD1 (5 bases). This CDR3 region has 16 residues. V dropped 5 bases and J dropped 5 bases, with 19 bases sitting between them. Germline V gene data show CDR1 as MNHEY and CDR2 as SMNVEV (reference sequence). The CDR3 is CASSIRFGGRDQPQHF. The CDR3 bases are TGTGCCAGCAGTATTAGGTTTGGGGGTCGGGATCAGCCCCAGCATTTT.

This clonotype occurred a few times. The V call is TRBV12-3 or TRBV12-4, the J call TRBJ2-7, with a tentative D call TRBD2 (5 bases). This CDR3 comprises 11 residues. V was pared by 8 bases and J by 3 bases, with 8 bases between. CDR3 sequence (DNA): TGTGCCAGCGGAGGAGGCTACGAGCAGTACTTC. Encoded protein: CASGGGYEQYF.

This clonotype was seen many times. The chain links TRBV7-2 to TRBJ2-2; D is perhaps TRBD2 (6 bases). Trimming left V 5 bases short and J 6 bases short, with 16 bases between. The CDR3 is made up of 15 amino acids. CDR1 and CDR2 (germline): SGHTA, FQGNSA. CDR3 nucleotides: TGTGCCAGCAGCCCCGAGGTAGCGGCCTCCGGGGAGCTGTTTTTT. Amino acid sequence: CASSPEVAASGELFF.

This chain links TRBV5-4 with TRBJ2-5; D is ambiguous. The CDR3 runs 14 residues. The germline V and J ends were trimmed by 3 bases and 2 bases, with 11 bases remaining between them. CDR1 and CDR2 from the germline V gene are SGHNT and YYREEE (reference sequence). The CDR3 reads CASSSPPTQETQYF. Here the CDR3 DNA reads TGTGCCAGCAGCTCGCCCCCGACTCAAGAGACCCAGTACTTC.

The rearrangement links TRBV19 to TRBJ2-7, with no clear D. Per the germline V gene, CDR1 is LNHDA and CDR2 is SQIVND (reference sequence). Trimming shortened V by 3 bases and J by 3 bases, and 15 bases separated the two germline ends. The CDR3 length is 15 residues. As DNA, the CDR3 is TGTGCCAGTAGTATTAGGCGAAAGGCCGGCTACGAGCAGTACTTC. This translates into CASSIRRKAGYEQYF.

The chain is built from TRBV7-3 and TRBJ2-1; 12 nucleotides agree with TRBD2. J lost 6 bases, V lost 4 bases, and 10 bases had no gene match. Germline-derived CDR1 and CDR2 are SGHTA and FQGTGA. The CDR3 has 17 residues. CDR3 amino acids: CASSSGRRLAGVNEQFF. In DNA, the CDR3 is TGTGCCAGCAGCTCCGGGAGAAGACTAGCGGGAGTCAATGAGCAGTTCTTC.